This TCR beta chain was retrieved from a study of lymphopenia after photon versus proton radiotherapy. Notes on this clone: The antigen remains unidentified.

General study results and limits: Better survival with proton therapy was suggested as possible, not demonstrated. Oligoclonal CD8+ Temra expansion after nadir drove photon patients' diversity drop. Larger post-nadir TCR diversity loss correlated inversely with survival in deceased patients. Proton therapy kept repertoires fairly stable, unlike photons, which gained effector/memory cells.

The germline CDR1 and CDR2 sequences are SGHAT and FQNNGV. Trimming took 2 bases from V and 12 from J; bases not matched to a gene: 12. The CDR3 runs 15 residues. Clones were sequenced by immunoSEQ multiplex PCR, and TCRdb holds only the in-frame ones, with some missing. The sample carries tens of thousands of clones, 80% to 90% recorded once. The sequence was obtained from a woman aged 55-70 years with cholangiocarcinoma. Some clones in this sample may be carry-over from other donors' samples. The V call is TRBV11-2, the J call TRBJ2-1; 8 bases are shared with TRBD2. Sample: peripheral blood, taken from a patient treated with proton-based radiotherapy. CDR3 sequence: CASSLSLSAGGSQFF. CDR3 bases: TGTGCCAGCAGCTTAAGTTTGTCGGCGGGAGGTTCGCAGTTCTTC.